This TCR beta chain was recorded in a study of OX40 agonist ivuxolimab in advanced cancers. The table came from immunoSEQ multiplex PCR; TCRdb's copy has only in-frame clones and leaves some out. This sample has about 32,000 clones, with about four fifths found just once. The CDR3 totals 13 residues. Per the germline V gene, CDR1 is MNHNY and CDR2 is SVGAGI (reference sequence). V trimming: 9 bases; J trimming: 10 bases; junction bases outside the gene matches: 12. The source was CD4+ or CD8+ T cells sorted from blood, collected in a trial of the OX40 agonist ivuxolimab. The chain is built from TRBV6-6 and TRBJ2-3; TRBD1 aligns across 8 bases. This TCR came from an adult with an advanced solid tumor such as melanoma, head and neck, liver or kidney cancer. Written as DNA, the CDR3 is TGTGCCAGTCAAAGCCCGACAGGGGTGGCGCAGTATTTT. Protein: CASQSPTGVAQYF.